The sequence of this T cell receptor (beta chain) was determined in a study of cytomegalovirus exposure and HLA in healthy donors. Study observations and caveats: Analyses of presence/absence relied on an assumption of roughly uniform sequencing depth across donors. Within the data, a cluster of highly shared sequence variants was likely a sequencing artifact.

Both 60 Vbeta primers and 13 Jbeta primers went into the PCR. Authors' analysis steps: Roughly 80 million unique TCR beta chains, about 11 million of them shared, were counted by a later analysis. Profiled with immunoSEQ multiplex PCR; TCRdb holds only in-frame clones, not every one. V, J and clone size are taken as reported in that table, and D and trimming were inferred from the DNA itself. The data contain around 200,000 clones, 80% of them singletons. This clone was counted between two and nine times. Its antigen remains unknown. CDR3 length: 14 amino acids. With 4 bases removed from V and 1 base from J, the gap between germline ends came to 8 bases. Germline CDR1 and CDR2: MGHRA and YSYEKL.

The clonotype was recovered from a boy younger than 18 in good health and CMV-seronegative. The source material was PBMCs. The J gene is TRBJ1-5, the V gene TRBV4-1; D might be TRBD1 (5 bases). The CDR3 bases are TGCGCCAGCAGCCCCGGGGGGAGCAATCAGCCCCAGCATTTT. The encoded protein is CASSPGGSNQPQHF.